Given below is one TCR beta chain in context. Total RNA was isolated from each sample in quantities of at least 5.5 micrograms. Primed by a sample-barcoded 5' primer and a J-beta primer mix, a second PCR proceeded for about 6 to 11 cycles. TCRdb reanalysed the 5' RACE reads using MiXCR and keeps one entry per CDR3 protein. The sample records about 1,800,000 distinct CDR3 sequences, roughly 27% being singletons. This sample was included in a study of blood T cells in healthy people across ages. At the level of the study: Using template switching, researchers captured about one barcoded beta molecule for each two T cells.

Specimen: blood. This clonotype was sampled from a woman aged 25 to 39 in good health.

CDR3 DNA sequence: TGTGCCAGTATCCCGGGGCACATGAACACTGAAGCTTTCTTT. Its protein product is CASIPGHMNTEAFF. This chain links TRBV12-3 or TRBV12-4 with TRBJ1-1, with D possibly being TRBD1 (5 bases). CDR3 size: 14 residues. V was clipped by 9 bases and J by 0 bases, with 14 bases between them.